The 16 T cell receptor beta chains in this list originate from one sample, sequenced in a study of shared clonotypes between healthy human individuals (dated by TCRdb to 2020 to 2022). The library came from the immunoSEQ multiplex PCR assay. The table comes from immuneACCESS by way of TCRdb, which keeps in-frame sequences with V and J called. Part of the clones is missing from these tables; in studies checked, under half for an unresolved V gene and the rest for unknown reasons. This sample has about 680,000 clones in its table, and 92% of those were observed once. The ten largest clones represent approximately 24% of the sample. For the CD8 naive samples, CD45RO-negative cells were positively selected for CCR7, yielding a CD45RA+CCR7+ population from which TemRA cells were excluded. Sequenced: naive CD8+ T cells sorted from blood. Explained via the paper, the cell subset or site label denotes: CD45RA+CCR7+. These receptors all come from a young man in good health.

This rearrangement joins TRBV27 to TRBJ2-1; TRBD2 matches at 11 bases. The V segment lost 3 bases and the J segment 4 bases; nucleotides outside the gene matches: 2. This CDR3 is built from 15 residues. The germline V gene encodes CDR1 MNHEY and CDR2 SMNVEV (reference sequence). The CDR3 sequence: CASSFLAGGYNEQFF. In nucleotides, the CDR3 is TGTGCCAGCAGTTTTTTAGCGGGAGGGTACAATGAGCAGTTCTTC.

Notes on this clone: Other DNA sequences in the sample encode the same CDR3. The rearrangement uses TRBV7-9 and TRBJ2-3, with D unresolved. V lost 3 bases and J 0 bases, leaving 7 bases between the germline ends. This CDR3 comprises 14 residues. Per the germline V gene, CDR1 is SEHNR and CDR2 is FQNEAQ (reference sequence). The CDR3 coding sequence is TGTGCCAGCAGCTTGCAGGAGAGCACAGATACGCAGTATTTT. Translation: CASSLQESTDTQYF.

V usage is TRBV11-2 and J usage is TRBJ2-7; 9 positions match TRBD1. CDR1 and CDR2 (germline): SGHAT, FQNNGV. The ends lost 6 bases at V and 3 bases at J; junction bases unmatched: 9. CDR3 length: 15 amino acids. The CDR3 is CASSYRRDRVYEQYF. For the CDR3, the DNA is TGTGCCAGCAGTTATAGACGGGACAGGGTCTACGAGCAGTACTTC.

The rearrangement links TRBV5-6 to TRBJ2-3; 7 bases align to TRBD1. The CDR3 contains 15 residues. CDR1 is SGHDT, CDR2 YYEEEE, per germline. The J segment lost 6 bases and the V segment lost 1 base, leaving 8 bases of the junction unmatched. CDR3 in DNA: TGTGCCAGCAGCTTGTCACAGGGGAGTTTGGATACGCAGTATTTT. It codes for CASSLSQGSLDTQYF.

Regarding this clone: The sample carries other DNA sequences with the same CDR3. The rearrangement joins TRBV27 to TRBJ2-7, with TRBD1 matching 7 bases. Germline CDR1 MNHEY, CDR2 SMNVEV (reference sequence). Losses at the gene ends were 5 bases for V and 4 bases for J; bases not matched to a gene: 5. The CDR3 contains 13 residues. The CDR3 nucleotides are TGTGCCAGCAGTCCACGACAGGGTTACGAGCAGTACTTC. Encoded protein: CASSPRQGYEQYF.

V is TRBV19 and J is TRBJ2-7; possibly TRBD2 for D (6 bases). V shed 4 bases and J shed 4 bases, with 17 bases lying between them. The CDR3 runs 15 residues. Germline lookup yields CDR1 LNHDA and CDR2 SQIVND (reference sequence). The CDR3 spells CASSTGGSYHYEQYF. The CDR3 DNA reads TGTGCCAGTAGTACCGGGGGAAGCTATCATTACGAGCAGTACTTC.

V is TRBV6-5 and J is TRBJ2-1; TRBD2 aligns across 11 bases. This CDR3 region has 15 residues. The germline CDR1 and CDR2 sequences are MNHEY and SVGAGI. J lost 2 bases, V lost 4 bases, and 1 base had no gene match. DNA for the CDR3: TGTGCCAGCAGTTGGGGACTAGCGGCCTACAATGAGCAGTTCTTC. This gives the protein CASSWGLAAYNEQFF.

The chain combines TRBV11-2 with TRBJ1-2; 9 bases match TRBD1. The junction had 13 bases not matched to a gene; V was cut back by 7 bases and J by 7 bases. The CDR3 consists of 15 residues. Germline CDR1 and CDR2: SGHAT and FQNNGV. The CDR3 nucleotides are TGTGCCAGCACCTCTGGGACAGGGTTTCGACGTGGCTACACCTTC. Protein: CASTSGTGFRRGYTF.

The rearrangement uses TRBV4-1 and TRBJ2-7; the D call may be TRBD1 or TRBD2 (5 bases each). Per the germline V gene, CDR1 is MGHRA and CDR2 is YSYEKL. The CDR3 contains 15 residues. With 4 bases removed from V and 0 bases from J, the gap between germline ends came to 13 bases. This CDR3 reads CASSPRGVSSYEQYF. The CDR3 region has the DNA TGCGCCAGCAGCCCCCGAGGGGTAAGCTCCTACGAGCAGTACTTC.

In the case of this clone: The sample has other DNA sequences that encode this CDR3 too. V and J are TRBV10-3 and TRBJ2-2; D is ambiguous. Trimming shortened V by 6 bases and J by 4 bases, and 6 bases separated the two germline ends. This CDR3 spans 12 amino acids. CDR1 ENHRY and CDR2 SYGVKD come from the germline V gene. As DNA, the CDR3 is TGTGCCATCAGGGAAGGCACCGGGGAGCTGTTTTTT. Protein product: CAIREGTGELFF.

This clone was found once. The V and J genes are TRBV28 and TRBJ2-7, with D maybe TRBD2 (6 bases). Germline V lookup: CDR1 MDHEN, CDR2 SYDVKM. Trimming left V 3 bases short and J 3 bases short, with 9 bases between. CDR3 length: 13 amino acids. The CDR3 region is CASSFQAGYEQYF. Written as DNA, the CDR3 is TGTGCCAGCAGTTTTCAAGCGGGCTACGAGCAGTACTTC.

The V gene is TRBV9, the J gene TRBJ2-3; TRBD2 might be the D (6 bases). The germline CDR1 and CDR2 sequences are SGDLS and YYNGEE. V lost 2 bases and J lost 0, with 13 bases in between. The CDR3 runs to 16 residues. CDR3 nucleotides: TGTGCCAGCAGCGTGCGGCTAGCGACTAGCACAGATACGCAGTATTTT. Protein sequence: CASSVRLATSTDTQYF. Looking up the rest from reference TRBV9 and TRBJ2-3 gives the full variable domain: DSGVTQTPKHLITATGQRVTLRCSPRSGDLSVYWYQQSLDQGLQFLIQYYNGEERAKGNILERFSAQQFPDLHSELNLSSLELGDSALYFCASSVRLATSTDTQYFGPGTRLTVL.

The chain is built from TRBV6-1 and TRBJ2-3; 7 bases are shared with TRBD2. CDR3 length equals 13 residues. Germline trimming cut 10 bases from V and 3 bases from J; bases unmatched to any gene: 7. The V gene's germline CDR1 is MNHNS and CDR2 SASEGT. CDR3 loop: CAIARLATDTQYF. In DNA, the CDR3 is TGTGCCATCGCGCGACTAGCAACAGATACGCAGTATTTT.

The chain has TRBV7-9 and TRBJ2-1; D is unresolved. The CDR3 consists of 16 residues. V lost 8 bases, J lost 4 bases, and 21 bases lay in between. Germline V gene sequence: CDR1 SEHNR, CDR2 FQNEAQ (reference sequence). The CDR3 DNA reads TGTGCCAGCGACCGAAGCGCCGGACGGATATACAATGAGCAGTTCTTC. Translation: CASDRSAGRIYNEQFF.

This sequence joins TRBV11-2 and TRBJ2-7; 10 nucleotides agree with TRBD2. Germline CDR1 is SGHAT and CDR2 is FQNNGV. V gave up 6 bases and J gave up 5 bases; unmatched junction bases: 10. This CDR3 has 15 amino acids. CDR3 loop: CASSAWPSGSHEQYF. The CDR3 DNA is TGTGCCAGCAGTGCCTGGCCTAGCGGGAGCCACGAGCAGTACTTC. The variable domain in full, completed from reference TRBV11-2 and TRBJ2-7, reads EAGVAQSPRYKIIEKRQSVAFWCNPISGHATLYWYQQILGQGPKLLIQFQNNGVVDDSQLPKDRFSAERLKGVDSTLKIQPAKLEDSAVYLCASSAWPSGSHEQYFGPGTRLTVT.

The chain is built from TRBV5-1 and TRBJ2-3; maybe TRBD1 (6 bases). Deletions cut 4 bases from V and 2 bases from J, with 11 bases between. Germline V gene sequence: CDR1 SGHRS, CDR2 YFSETQ. The CDR3 is 14 residues long. The CDR3 spells CASSTDRTTDTQYF. The CDR3 DNA reads TGCGCCAGCAGCACAGACAGGACCACAGATACGCAGTATTTT.